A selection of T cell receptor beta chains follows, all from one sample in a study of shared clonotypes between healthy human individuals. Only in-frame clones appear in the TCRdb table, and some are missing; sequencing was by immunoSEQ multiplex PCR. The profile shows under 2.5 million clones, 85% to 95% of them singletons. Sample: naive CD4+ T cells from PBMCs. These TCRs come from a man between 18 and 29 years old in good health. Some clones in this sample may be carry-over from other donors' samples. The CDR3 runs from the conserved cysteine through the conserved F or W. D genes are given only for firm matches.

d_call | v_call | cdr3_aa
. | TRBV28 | CASSFIRGGTGELFF
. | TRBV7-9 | CASSFSGSQNTEAFF
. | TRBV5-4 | CASSLVAGGAEQYF
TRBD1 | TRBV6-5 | CASSYPSRGGTQYF
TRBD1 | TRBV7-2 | CASSSSGTESYGYTF
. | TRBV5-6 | CASSPSGDTQYF
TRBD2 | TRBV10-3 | CAISENVAGHKNEQYF
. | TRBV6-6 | CASRGTNQPQHF
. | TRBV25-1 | CASSGSGTRRTDTQYF
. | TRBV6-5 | CASSYSRGLNTEAFF
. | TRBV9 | CASSVDQGLNYGYTF
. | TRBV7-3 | CASSLTTVQETQYF
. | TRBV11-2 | CASSNILAGTDTQYF
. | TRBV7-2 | CASSLESGWETQYF
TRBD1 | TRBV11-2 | CASSSYGQGASGNTIYF
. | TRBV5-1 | CASSLASQETQYF
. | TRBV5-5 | CASSFSIQATNEKLFF
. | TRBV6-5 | CASSYSVRYEQFF
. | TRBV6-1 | CASSENVLGNDEKLFF
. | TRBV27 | CASRPNSGANVLTF
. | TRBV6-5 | CASRRIEGHYEQYF
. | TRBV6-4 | CASSDSEADTQYF
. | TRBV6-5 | CASNPQGRPDTQYF
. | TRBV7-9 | CAIAFGGTDTQYF
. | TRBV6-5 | CASSYQRGEQYF
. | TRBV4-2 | CASSHPGDGWAGNTIYF
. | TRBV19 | CASSTGRNQPQHF
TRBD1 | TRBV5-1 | CASSLAGQGNEKLFF
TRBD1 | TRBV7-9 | CASSREAGQGYEQYF
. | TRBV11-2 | CASRWGEAQYF
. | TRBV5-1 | CASSPRDTYQETQYF
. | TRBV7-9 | CASSLKGPGPYNEQFF
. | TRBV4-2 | CASSQAGLGTVTGGEQFF
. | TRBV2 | CASSDATTRPKETQYF
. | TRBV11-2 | CASSFPGELFF
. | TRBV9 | CASSVASIQETQYF
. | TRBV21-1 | CASSSGQVSNEQFF
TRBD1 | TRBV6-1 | CASSWRQGGQPQHF
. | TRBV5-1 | CASSLGREETQYF
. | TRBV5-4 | CASSLSSSDTQYF
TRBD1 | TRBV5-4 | CASSGGQREETQYF
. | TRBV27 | CASSLSGGSAYEQYF
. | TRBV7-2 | CASSLQAQLNEQFF
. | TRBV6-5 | CASSLQSRDGKLFF
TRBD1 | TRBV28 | CASSFQGAGGYEQYF
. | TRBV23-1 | CATKNIQYF
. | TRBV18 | CASSPRKVLNEKLFF
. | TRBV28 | CASSPTGKGTGSNQPQHF
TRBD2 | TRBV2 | CASGSGRAGYNEQFF
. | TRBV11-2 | CASSFRVLNTEAFF
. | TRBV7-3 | CASSLRMGDTQYF
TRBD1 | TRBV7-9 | CASSLYRDRGAGELFF
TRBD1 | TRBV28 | CASSSQGASNYGYTF
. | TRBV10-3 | CAIRTERASYNEQFF
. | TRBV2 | CASRGTSSYNEQFF
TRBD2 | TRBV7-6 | CASSLAVGRGGEQFF
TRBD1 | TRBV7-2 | CASSLPGTGRAYEQYF
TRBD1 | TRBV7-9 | CASSLAGGVEAFF
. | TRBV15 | CATSRRRGQTYEQYF